The T cell receptor (beta chain) described here comes from a study of identical twins. Study outcomes and limitations: Memory repertoires showed no such pattern, whereas abundant cord blood beta clonotypes carried fewer insertions.

Unique molecular identifiers were present on cDNA, and template switching added a universal primer site. TCRdb re-called the 5' RACE reads with MiXCR, one entry per CDR3 protein. The profile shows over 600,000 distinct CDR3 sequences, approximately 22% of them singletons. The length of the CDR3 is 14 residues. CDR1 and CDR2 (germline): MNHNS, SASEGT. The V and J ends lost 4 bases and 5 bases respectively, with 15 bases between them. Worth noting for this clonotype: What it binds is unknown.

Another study also made use of these data, one on T cells expressing NK-cell markers. As that report states: According to the study, TCR beta repertoires originated from sorted CD3+CD56+NKG2C+, CD3+CD56+NKG2C- and CD3+CD56-NKG2C+ T cells.

The TCR comes from a woman under 30 in good health. The chain carries TRBV6-1 and TRBJ2-7; D remains unclear. The sequenced material came from PBMCs. The CDR3: CASSGTEKPHEQYF. The CDR3 DNA reads as TGTGCCAGCAGTGGAACAGAAAAACCCCACGAGCAGTACTTC.